This T cell receptor beta chain was obtained from a study of cytomegalovirus exposure and HLA in healthy donors. Study-level findings and limits: After further analysis at a later stage, under 20,000 TCR beta sequences were associated with HLA alleles at 0.05 false discovery rate. Later analysis identified a missense DCLRE1C variant that was linked to TCR beta V- and J-gene trimming.

A multiplex PCR was run with 60 Vbeta primers and 13 Jbeta primers. The repertoire was sequenced with immunoSEQ multiplex PCR; TCRdb's copy has only in-frame clones and lacks some. The sample has more than 75,000 clones; 75% to 85% are singletons. Of note for this clone: The antigen remains unidentified.

The germline CDR1 and CDR2 sequences are SGHRS and YFSETQ. The CDR3 length is 16 residues. With 0 bases clipped from V and 6 bases from J, the junction kept 8 bases outside the gene matches. Sequenced sample: PBMCs. The TCR originated in a woman aged 40 to 49 in good health and CMV-seronegative. The chain couples TRBV5-1 to TRBJ2-1, with 8 positions matching TRBD1. The CDR3 DNA is TGCGCCAGCAGCTTGGACCCAGGGGGCTTTGTCAATGAGCAGTTCTTC. Its protein is CASSLDPGGFVNEQFF.